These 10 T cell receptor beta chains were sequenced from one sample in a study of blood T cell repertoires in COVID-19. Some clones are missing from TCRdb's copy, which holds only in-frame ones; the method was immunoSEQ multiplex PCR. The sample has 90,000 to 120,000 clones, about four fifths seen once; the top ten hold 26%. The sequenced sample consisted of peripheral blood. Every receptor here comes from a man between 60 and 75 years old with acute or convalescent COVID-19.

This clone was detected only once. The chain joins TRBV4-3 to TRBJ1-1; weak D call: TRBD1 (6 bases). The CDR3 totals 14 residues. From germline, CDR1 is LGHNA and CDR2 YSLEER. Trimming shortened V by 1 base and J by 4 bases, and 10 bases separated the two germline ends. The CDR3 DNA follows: TGCGCCAGCAGCCAAGTACAGGGTCTCACTGAAGCTTTCTTT. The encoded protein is CASSQVQGLTEAFF.

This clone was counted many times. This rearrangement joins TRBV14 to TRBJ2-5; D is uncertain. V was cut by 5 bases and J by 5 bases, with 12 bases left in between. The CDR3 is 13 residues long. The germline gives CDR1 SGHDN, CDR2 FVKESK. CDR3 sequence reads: CASSYTPRETQYF. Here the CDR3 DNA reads TGTGCCAGCAGCTACACTCCCAGGGAGACCCAGTACTTC.

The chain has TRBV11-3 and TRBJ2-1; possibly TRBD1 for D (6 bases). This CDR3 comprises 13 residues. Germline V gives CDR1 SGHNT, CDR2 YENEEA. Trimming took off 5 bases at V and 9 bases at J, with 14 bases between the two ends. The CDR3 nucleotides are TGTGCCAGCAGCCCTCACAGGGTTGGTGAGCAGTTCTTC. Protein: CASSPHRVGEQFF.

Written as DNA, the CDR3 is TGTGCCAGCTCAGACCGACAGGGGGAGGCTTCACCCCTCCACTTT. Translation gives CASSDRQGEASPLHF. V usage is TRBV18 and J usage is TRBJ1-6, with TRBD1 matching over 9 bases. Germline lookup yields CDR1 KGHSH and CDR2 LQKENI. The length of the CDR3 is 15 residues. With V trimmed by 5 bases and J by 9 bases, 8 bases remained unmatched.

This CDR3 is CASSRRTTPQETQYF. In DNA, the CDR3 is TGTGCCAGCAGCCGAAGGACTACCCCACAAGAGACCCAGTACTTC. The J gene is TRBJ2-5, the V gene TRBV7-8; maybe TRBD2 (6 bases). With 5 bases removed from V and 2 bases from J, the gap between germline ends came to 15 bases. CDR1 is SGHVS and CDR2 is FQNEAQ in the germline V gene. There are 15 residues in the CDR3.

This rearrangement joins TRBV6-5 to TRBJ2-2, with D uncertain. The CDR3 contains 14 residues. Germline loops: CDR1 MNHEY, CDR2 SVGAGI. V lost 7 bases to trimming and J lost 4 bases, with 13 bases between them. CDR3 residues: CASISERPTGELFF. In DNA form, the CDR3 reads TGTGCCAGCATTTCAGAGCGTCCCACCGGGGAGCTGTTTTTT.

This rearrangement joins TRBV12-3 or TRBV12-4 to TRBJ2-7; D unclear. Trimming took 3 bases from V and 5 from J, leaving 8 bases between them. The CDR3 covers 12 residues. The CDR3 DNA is TGTGCCAGCAGTTTTTTTAGCCACGAGCAGTACGTC. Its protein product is CASSFFSHEQYV.

CDR3 coding DNA: TGTGCCAGCAGTTTAAGAGGGTACACTGAAGCTTTCTTT. It yields the protein CASSLRGYTEAFF. The chain carries TRBV28 and TRBJ1-1; D ambiguous. The CDR3 totals 13 residues. In germline, CDR1 is MDHEN, CDR2 SYDVKM. V was clipped by 2 bases and J by 3 bases, with 7 bases between them.

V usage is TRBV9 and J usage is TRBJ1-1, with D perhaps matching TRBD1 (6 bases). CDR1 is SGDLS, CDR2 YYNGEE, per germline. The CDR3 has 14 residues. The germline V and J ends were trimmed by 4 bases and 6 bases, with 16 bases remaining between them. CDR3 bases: TGTGCCAGCAGCCCCATGACAGGTTCGGCTGAAGCTTTCTTT. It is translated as CASSPMTGSAEAFF.

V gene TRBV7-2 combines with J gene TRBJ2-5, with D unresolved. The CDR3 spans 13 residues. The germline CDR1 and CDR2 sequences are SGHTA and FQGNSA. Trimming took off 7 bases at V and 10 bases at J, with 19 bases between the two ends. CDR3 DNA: TGTGCCAGCACCCTCACGGCCCAAGAGGTCCAGTACTTC. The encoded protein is CASTLTAQEVQYF.